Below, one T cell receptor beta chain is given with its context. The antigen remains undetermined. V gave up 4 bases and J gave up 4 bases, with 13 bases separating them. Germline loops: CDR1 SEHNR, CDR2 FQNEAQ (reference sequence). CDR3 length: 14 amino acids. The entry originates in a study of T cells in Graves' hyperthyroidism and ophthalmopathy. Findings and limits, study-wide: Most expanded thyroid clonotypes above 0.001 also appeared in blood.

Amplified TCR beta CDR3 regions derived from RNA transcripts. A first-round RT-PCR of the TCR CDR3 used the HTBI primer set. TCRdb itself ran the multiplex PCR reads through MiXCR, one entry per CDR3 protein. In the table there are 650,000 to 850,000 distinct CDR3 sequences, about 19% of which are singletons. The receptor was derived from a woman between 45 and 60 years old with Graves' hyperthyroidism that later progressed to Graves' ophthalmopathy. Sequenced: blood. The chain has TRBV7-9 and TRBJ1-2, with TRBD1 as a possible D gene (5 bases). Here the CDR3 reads CASSWSGGSYGYTF. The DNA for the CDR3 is TGTGCCAGCAGCTGGTCTGGGGGGAGCTATGGCTACACCTTC.